The 24 T cell receptor beta chains presented below share a single source sample, sequenced in a study of blood T cell repertoires in COVID-19. Some clones are missing from TCRdb's copy, which holds only in-frame ones; the method was immunoSEQ multiplex PCR. The sample lists roughly 380,000 clones; approximately 91% were seen once. Sequencing was carried out using PBMCs or T cells enriched from blood (not recorded which). The receptor source for this set is a woman in her twenties or thirties who had been exposed to COVID-19.

The chain employs TRBV19 and TRBJ1-6; the D is unclear. There are 14 residues in the CDR3. Per germline, CDR1 LNHDA and CDR2 SQIVND (reference sequence). V was trimmed by 2 bases and J by 10 bases, leaving 12 bases between them. The CDR3 nucleotides are TGTGCCAGTAGTATAACGGGGATGGGATCACCCCTCCACTTT. Amino acid sequence: CASSITGMGSPLHF.

The genes are TRBV19 and TRBJ1-2; 8 nucleotides agree with TRBD1. After removal of 4 bases from V and 4 bases from J, the junction contained 5 bases not matched to a gene. This CDR3 comprises 14 residues. Germline loops: CDR1 LNHDA, CDR2 SQIVND (reference sequence). The CDR3 spells CASSTGGASYGYTF. In DNA form, the CDR3 reads TGTGCCAGTAGTACAGGGGGCGCGTCCTATGGCTACACCTTC.

V and J are TRBV29-1 and TRBJ1-1; TRBD1 is a possible D gene (5 bases). V dropped 3 bases and J dropped 1 base, with 18 bases sitting between them. Per germline, CDR1 SQVTM and CDR2 ANQGSEA. The CDR3 sequence is 16 residues long. In nucleotides, the CDR3 is TGCAGCGTTGAGGGACTACCTAACCCGACGAACACTGAAGCTTTCTTT. Translation: CSVEGLPNPTNTEAFF.

The V and J genes are TRBV27 and TRBJ1-5; the match to TRBD1 covers 7 bases. The junction had 8 bases not matched to a gene; V was cut back by 6 bases and J by 3 bases. The CDR3 is 15 amino acids. Germline CDR1 MNHEY, CDR2 SMNVEV (reference sequence). CDR3 loop: CASRKSDRANQPQHF. CDR3 bases: TGTGCCAGCAGAAAGAGCGACAGGGCCAATCAGCCCCAGCATTTT.

V and J are TRBV2 and TRBJ2-7; possible D gene TRBD2, 6 bases. Germline loops: CDR1 SNHLY, CDR2 FYNNEI. The CDR3 spans 12 residues. Trimming shortened V by 7 bases and J by 3 bases, and 10 bases separated the two germline ends. This CDR3 reads CASIGGYYEQYF. Written as DNA, the CDR3 is TGTGCCAGCATTGGGGGGTACTACGAGCAGTACTTC. The entire variable domain, with the rest obtained from reference TRBV2 and TRBJ2-7, is as follows: EPEVTQTPSHQVTQMGQEVILRCVPISNHLYFYWYRQILGQKVEFLVSFYNNEISEKSEIFDDQFSVERPDGSNFTLKIRSTKLEDSAMYFCASIGGYYEQYFGPGTRLTVT.

This sequence joins TRBV29-1 and TRBJ2-5, with TRBD2 identical over 11 bases. The length of the CDR3 is 12 residues. After removal of 7 bases from V and 4 bases from J, the junction contained 2 bases not matched to a gene. CDR1 and CDR2 from the germline V gene are SQVTM and ANQGSEA. This chain's CDR3 is CSAGTSGETQYF. Here the CDR3 DNA reads TGCAGCGCCGGGACTAGCGGAGAGACCCAGTACTTC.

The chain recombines TRBV5-6 with TRBJ2-2, with no clear D. Trimming removed 4 bases at V and 7 bases at J, with 8 bases between. Germline CDR1 is SGHDT and CDR2 is YYEEEE. CDR3 length: 12 residues. CDR3 nucleotides: TGTGCCAGCAGCCCGTTCGGCGGGGAGCTGTTTTTT. This encodes CASSPFGGELFF.

V usage is TRBV27 and J usage is TRBJ1-1; 9 bases are shared with TRBD1. After removal of 3 bases from V and 0 bases from J, the junction contained 2 bases not matched to a gene. CDR1 MNHEY and CDR2 SMNVEV come from the germline V gene (reference sequence). The CDR3 is 15 residues long. CDR3 sequence: CASSFGTGMNTEAFF. CDR3 nucleotide sequence: TGTGCCAGCAGTTTTGGGACAGGGATGAACACTGAAGCTTTCTTT.

V is TRBV4-2 and J is TRBJ2-6; 8 nucleotides agree with TRBD1. CDR3 length equals 20 residues. Germline loops: CDR1 LGHNA, CDR2 YNFKEQ. Unmatched junction bases numbered 16, after V lost 4 bases and J lost 2 bases. The CDR3 DNA reads TGTGCCAGCAGCCTGGGACGATTCGGAACGACAGGGGCTGGGGCCAACGTCCTGACTTTC. As protein: CASSLGRFGTTGAGANVLTF.

This clone was seen only once. The chain has TRBV28 and TRBJ2-5, with D perhaps TRBD2 (6 bases). The V end was cut by 2 bases, the J end by 2 bases, with 12 bases between. Germline CDR1 MDHEN, CDR2 SYDVKM. The CDR3 extends over 15 amino acids. CDR3 region: CASSLNPGGQETQYF. The CDR3, as DNA: TGTGCCAGCAGTTTAAACCCCGGGGGACAAGAGACCCAGTACTTC.

This clone was seen a single time. For the CDR3, the DNA is TGTGCCAGCAGCCGACCCAAAACTAGCGGGGCCTACGAGCAGTACTTC. Its translation: CASSRPKTSGAYEQYF. V usage is TRBV14 and J usage is TRBJ2-7; 10 nucleotides agree with TRBD2. CDR1 is SGHDN and CDR2 is FVKESK in the germline V gene. This CDR3 is built from 16 residues. Losses at the gene ends were 4 bases for V and 2 bases for J; bases not matched to a gene: 8.

The chain combines TRBV12-3 or TRBV12-4 with TRBJ2-7; 10 bases are a match to TRBD1. The CDR3 length is 13 residues. Germline trimming cut 7 bases from V and 6 bases from J; bases unmatched to any gene: 6. The CDR3 reads CASTDRGPGEQYF. The CDR3 coding sequence is TGTGCCAGCACTGACAGGGGGCCTGGCGAGCAGTACTTC.

The chain has TRBV9 and TRBJ1-2, with D uncertain. Trimming removed 4 bases at V and 2 bases at J, with 12 bases between. The CDR3 has 14 residues. Germline V gives CDR1 SGDLS, CDR2 YYNGEE. The CDR3: CASSLSGVNYGYTF. CDR3 DNA: TGTGCCAGCAGCCTAAGCGGAGTAAACTATGGCTACACCTTC.

The rearrangement links TRBV15 to TRBJ2-3, with 9 bases that match TRBD1. Looked up from germline, CDR1 is LNHNV and CDR2 is YYDKDF (reference sequence). V lost 4 bases, J lost 3 bases, and 5 bases stayed unmatched. The CDR3 is 15 residues long. The CDR3 region has the DNA TGTGCCACCAGCATGGGACAGGGTGAAACAGATACGCAGTATTTT. Translated: CATSMGQGETDTQYF. Full variable domain (outside the CDR3, taken from reference TRBV15 and TRBJ2-3): DAMVIQNPRYQVTQFGKPVTLSCSQTLNHNVMYWYQQKSSQAPKLLFHYYDKDFNNEADTPDNFQSRRPNTSFCFLDIRSPGLGDTAMYLCATSMGQGETDTQYFGPGTRLTVL.

The chain recombines TRBV3-1 (or the pseudogene TRBV3-2) with TRBJ1-3; TRBD1 matches 9 bases. CDR3 length: 16 amino acids. Germline V gives CDR1 LGHDT, CDR2 YNNKEL (reference sequence). Trimming at V came to 3 bases and at J to 7 bases, leaving 10 bases not matched to a gene. The CDR3 nucleotides are TGTGCCAGCAGCCATAAACCGGGACAGGGATCCAACACCATATATTTT. Encoded protein: CASSHKPGQGSNTIYF.

The gene calls are TRBV24-1 and TRBJ1-2; D is undetermined. This CDR3 is 15 amino acids long. The germline gives CDR1 KGHDR, CDR2 SFDVKD. The V gene lost 3 bases and the J gene lost 2 bases, with 12 bases spanning the gap. As DNA, the CDR3 is TGTGCCACCAGTGATGGGCTCCACAGAAACTATGGCTACACCTTC. This translates into CATSDGLHRNYGYTF.

V and J are TRBV6-5 and TRBJ2-5; 9 bases are a match to TRBD1. The V gene's germline CDR1 is MNHEY and CDR2 SVGAGI. This CDR3 is built from 14 residues. Trimming took 5 bases from V and 4 from J; bases not matched to a gene: 5. The CDR3 protein is CASSPGQGSETQYF. CDR3 coding DNA: TGTGCCAGCAGTCCGGGACAGGGATCAGAGACCCAGTACTTC.

The J gene is TRBJ2-1, the V gene TRBV19; 8 bases are a match to TRBD2. The CDR3 loop spans 17 amino acids. CDR1 and CDR2 (germline): LNHDA, SQIVND (reference sequence). V shed 3 bases and J 1 base; nucleotides not matched to a gene: 8. As DNA, the CDR3 is TGTGCCAGTAGTATGGATCTAGCGGGTATTTCCTACAATGAGCAGTTCTTC. Translation: CASSMDLAGISYNEQFF.

This sequence joins TRBV7-9 and TRBJ2-2; possibly TRBD2 for D (7 bases). The CDR3 loop spans 16 amino acids. The germline gives CDR1 SEHNR, CDR2 FQNEAQ (reference sequence). The ends were cut back, 5 bases at V and 1 base at J, with 14 bases in the middle. The CDR3 loop is CASSNKGGENTGELFF. The CDR3, as DNA: TGTGCCAGCAGCAACAAAGGGGGGGAGAACACCGGGGAGCTGTTTTTT.

V is TRBV7-9 and J is TRBJ1-1, with D maybe TRBD1 (5 bases). V lost 4 bases and J lost 3, with 18 bases in between. CDR1 is SEHNR and CDR2 is FQNEAQ in the germline V gene (reference sequence). The CDR3 spans 16 residues. CDR3 DNA sequence: TGTGCCAGCAGCTACCCCTCCTCGGGCAGGGACACTGAAGCTTTCTTT. It codes for CASSYPSSGRDTEAFF. Drawing the rest from reference TRBV7-9 and TRBJ1-1, the complete variable domain is DTGVSQNPRHKITKRGQNVTFRCDPISEHNRLYWYRQTLGQGPEFLTYFQNEAQLEKSRLLSDRFSAERPKGSFSTLEIQRTEQGDSAMYLCASSYPSSGRDTEAFFGQGTRLTVV.

The chain couples TRBV27 to TRBJ2-3; D possibly corresponds to TRBD2 (6 bases). This CDR3 is built from 13 residues. The ends were cut back, 8 bases at V and 7 bases at J, with 16 bases in the middle. CDR1 is MNHEY, CDR2 SMNVEV, per germline (reference sequence). Written as DNA, the CDR3 is TGTGCCAGCCTCGTGCCGGGAGCGAATACGCAGTATTTT. It is translated as CASLVPGANTQYF.

The chain combines TRBV27 with TRBJ1-6; perhaps TRBD1 as D (6 bases). CDR3 length: 15 amino acids. Germline V gene sequence: CDR1 MNHEY, CDR2 SMNVEV (reference sequence). Deletions cut 8 bases from V and 4 bases from J, with 15 bases between. CDR3 DNA: TGTGCCAGCCCGGCCGGGGGGCAATATAATTCACCCCTCCACTTT. It encodes CASPAGGQYNSPLHF.

The chain couples TRBV18 to TRBJ1-5, with D possibly being TRBD1 (6 bases). Germline loops: CDR1 KGHSH, CDR2 LQKENI. V was clipped by 3 bases and J by 0 bases, with 6 bases between them. The CDR3 loop spans 14 amino acids. This CDR3 is CASSPDSSNQPQHF. The CDR3 DNA sequence: TGTGCCAGCTCACCGGACAGTAGCAATCAGCCCCAGCATTTT. Full variable domain (rest looked up from reference TRBV18 and TRBJ1-5): NAGVMQNPRHLVRRRGQEARLRCSPMKGHSHVYWYRQLPEEGLKFMVYLQKENIIDESGMPKERFSAEFPKEGPSILRIQQVVRGDSAAYFCASSPDSSNQPQHFGDGTRLSIL.

The chain carries TRBV29-1 and TRBJ1-5; TRBD1 matches 8 bases. J was trimmed by 9 bases and V by 5 bases; bases with no gene match: 12. Germline V gene lookup returns CDR1 SQVTM and CDR2 ANQGSEA. The CDR3 consists of 14 residues. The DNA for the CDR3 is TGCAGCGTTACGACAGGGGCCCTGGGTGGGCCCCAGCATTTT. Translating gives CSVTTGALGGPQHF.